These 27 T cell receptor beta chains came from one sample sequenced in a study of shared clonotypes between healthy human individuals (TCRdb year 2020). CD8 naive samples consisted of CD45RO-negative cells that were positively selected for CCR7, yielding a CD45RA+CCR7+ population without TemRA cells. Receptors were amplified or captured by the immunoSEQ multiplex PCR assay. Imported from immuneACCESS, the table was reduced by TCRdb to in-frame sequences with V and J called. These copies leave out some clones; in studies compared against another copy, an unresolved V gene accounts for under half, and the cause of the remainder is not known. The table for this sample lists about 2 million clones; about 94% of them were counted only once. Of the sample, 0.95% to 1.5% falls within the top ten clones. Specimen: naive CD8+ T cells sorted from blood. The sample's cell subset or site label, decoded: CD45RA+CCR7+. All receptors derive from a man aged 18 to 29 in good health.

This clone was seen a single time. This sequence joins TRBV4-1 and TRBJ2-7, with 9 bases that match TRBD1. V gave up 3 bases and J gave up 0 bases; unmatched junction bases: 6. CDR3 length: 16 amino acids. Germline V gene sequence: CDR1 MGHRA, CDR2 YSYEKL. CDR3 nucleotide sequence: TGCGCCAGCAGCCAGCGGGACAGGGACGGCTCCTACGAGCAGTACTTC. Residues: CASSQRDRDGSYEQYF.

This chain uses TRBV7-2 with TRBJ2-7, with TRBD2 identical over 14 bases. CDR3 length equals 18 residues. Losses at the gene ends were 4 bases for V and 2 bases for J; bases not matched to a gene: 10. Germline V gives CDR1 SGHTA, CDR2 FQGNSA. The CDR3 bases are TGTGCCAGCAGCTACCCGGGACTAGCGGGAGTGACTACCTACGAGCAGTACTTC. It specifies CASSYPGLAGVTTYEQYF. Supplemented by reference TRBV7-2 and TRBJ2-7, the full variable domain reads GAGVSQSPSNKVTEKGKDVELRCDPISGHTALYWYRQSLGQGLEFLIYFQGNSAPDKSGLPSDRFSAERTGGSVSTLTIQRTQQEDSAVYLCASSYPGLAGVTTYEQYFGPGTRLTVT.

V usage is TRBV7-9 and J usage is TRBJ2-5; D is perhaps TRBD1 (5 bases). The CDR3 totals 13 residues. V was trimmed by 4 bases and J by 0 bases, leaving 6 bases between them. The germline V gene encodes CDR1 SEHNR and CDR2 FQNEAQ (reference sequence). The CDR3 loop is CASSSDNQETQYF. The DNA of the CDR3 is TGTGCCAGCAGCTCGGACAACCAAGAGACCCAGTACTTC.

V gene TRBV27 combines with J gene TRBJ2-3; D unresolved. Germline V CDR1 and CDR2: MNHEY, SMNVEV (reference sequence). The CDR3 length is 19 residues. V dropped 2 bases and J dropped 0 bases, with 21 bases sitting between them. The DNA for the CDR3 is TGTGCCAGCAGTTTAAGATACAGCCCCATATTTTCTAGCACAGATACGCAGTATTTT. Protein product: CASSLRYSPIFSSTDTQYF.

This chain uses TRBV27 with TRBJ2-7; D tentatively fits TRBD1 or TRBD2 (5 bases each). CDR3 size: 16 residues. The germline V gene has CDR1 MNHEY and CDR2 SMNVEV (reference sequence). V was cut by 5 bases and J by 3 bases, with 20 bases left in between. CDR3 sequence (DNA): TGTGCCAGCAGTCCGTCCTCCGGGACCAAGAACTACGAGCAGTACTTC. It is translated as CASSPSSGTKNYEQYF.

The rearrangement joins TRBV29-1 to TRBJ2-7; 11 nucleotides align to TRBD2. The trim removed 6 bases at V and 6 bases at J, leaving 4 bases unmatched. Germline lookup yields CDR1 SQVTM and CDR2 ANQGSEA. This CDR3 contains 12 residues. CDR3 sequence reads: CSVTSGSGEQYF. CDR3 DNA sequence: TGCAGCGTCACTAGCGGGAGTGGCGAGCAGTACTTC.

The CDR3 protein is CASISTGFSDEQYF. The CDR3 bases are TGTGCCAGCATCTCGACAGGGTTTAGCGACGAGCAGTACTTC. The rearrangement links TRBV6-1 to TRBJ2-7, with 7 bases that match TRBD1. V was clipped by 7 bases and J by 5 bases; unmatched bases: 11. The CDR3 extends over 14 amino acids. The V gene's germline CDR1 is MNHNS and CDR2 SASEGT.

CDR3 in DNA: TGTGCCAGTATGGTTAACACTGAAGCTTTCTTT. It translates to CASMVNTEAFF. The chain recombines TRBV19 with TRBJ1-1; D remains ambiguous. The germline V gene has CDR1 LNHDA and CDR2 SQIVND (reference sequence). The ends were cut back, 7 bases at V and 2 bases at J, with 5 bases in the middle. CDR3 length equals 11 residues. Full variable domain (rest looked up from reference TRBV19 and TRBJ1-1): DGGITQSPKYLFRKEGQNVTLSCEQNLNHDAMYWYRQDPGQGLRLIYYSQIVNDFQKGDIAEGYSVSREKKESFPLTVTSAQKNPTAFYLCASMVNTEAFFGQGTRLTVV.

The rearrangement uses TRBV2 and TRBJ1-3, with no clear D. Germline-derived CDR1 and CDR2 are SNHLY and FYNNEI. This CDR3 comprises 15 residues. Trimming pared 5 bases from V and 0 bases from J, leaving 11 bases between. CDR3 bases: TGTGCCAGCAGTTTGGCTCACCCCTCTGGAAACACCATATATTTT. It codes for CASSLAHPSGNTIYF.

The gene calls are TRBV7-9 and TRBJ2-1, with TRBD1 as a possible D gene (5 bases). Deletions cut 5 bases from V and 1 base from J, with 18 bases between. CDR3 length: 17 amino acids. CDR1 SEHNR and CDR2 FQNEAQ come from the germline V gene (reference sequence). The CDR3 loop reads CASSLGHYGESYNEQFF. CDR3 nucleotides: TGTGCCAGCAGCCTTGGACACTACGGCGAGTCCTACAATGAGCAGTTCTTC.

V and J are TRBV28 and TRBJ1-1; no clear D gene. The CDR3 is 11 amino acids. The ends were cut back, 1 base at V and 8 bases at J, with 5 bases in the middle. CDR1 is MDHEN and CDR2 is SYDVKM in the germline V gene. The chain's CDR3 is CASSLLREAFF. CDR3 coding DNA: TGTGCCAGCAGTTTATTGAGAGAAGCTTTCTTT. The full variable domain, completed using reference TRBV28 and TRBJ1-1, is DVKVTQSSRYLVKRTGEKVFLECVQDMDHENMFWYRQDPGLGLRLIYFSYDVKMKEKGDIPEGYSVSREKKERFSLILESASTNQTSMYLCASSLLREAFFGQGTRLTVV.

The V call is TRBV4-1, the J call TRBJ2-7; D is possibly TRBD1 (5 bases). V lost 4 bases to trimming and J lost 2 bases, with 12 bases between them. The CDR3 covers 14 residues. Germline lookup yields CDR1 MGHRA and CDR2 YSYEKL. For the CDR3, the DNA is TGCGCCAGCAGCCTGGACATGCTGGCCTACGAGCAGTACTTC. Translating it yields CASSLDMLAYEQYF.

The V gene is TRBV5-6, the J gene TRBJ2-1; D is undetermined. Germline V gives CDR1 SGHDT, CDR2 YYEEEE. V was clipped by 0 bases and J by 9 bases, with 10 bases between them. CDR3 length: 13 amino acids. CDR3 protein: CASSLGDFLEQFF. The CDR3 DNA is TGTGCCAGCAGCTTGGGTGACTTTCTTGAGCAGTTCTTC.

V is TRBV4-1 and J is TRBJ1-1, with D tentatively TRBD1 (6 bases). Germline CDR1 reads MGHRA; CDR2 reads YSYEKL. The CDR3 length is 15 residues. Trimming took 3 bases from V and 1 from J, leaving 12 bases between them. The CDR3 DNA follows: TGCGCCAGCAGCCACAGGGGATTGGGGAACACTGAAGCTTTCTTT. This codes for CASSHRGLGNTEAFF.

V gene TRBV2 combines with J gene TRBJ1-2; 9 nucleotides line up with TRBD1. The CDR3 is made up of 18 amino acids. Germline loops: CDR1 SNHLY, CDR2 FYNNEI. J gave up 4 bases and V 6 bases, and 18 bases lay outside the gene matches. This chain's CDR3 is CASRAGRDRDPIGYGYTF. The DNA for the CDR3 is TGTGCCAGCAGAGCGGGGCGGGACAGGGACCCTATCGGCTATGGCTACACCTTC.

This clone was detected only once. V gene TRBV13 combines with J gene TRBJ2-3, with D possibly matching TRBD2 (6 bases). Germline assignment: CDR1 PRHDT and CDR2 FYEKMQ (reference sequence). The CDR3 contains 16 residues. V dropped 4 bases and J dropped 2 bases, with 16 bases sitting between them. The CDR3 sequence is CASSSAPGDPTDTQYF. CDR3 bases: TGTGCCAGCAGCTCGGCTCCGGGGGACCCCACAGATACGCAGTATTTT.

The rearrangement joins TRBV30 to TRBJ2-2; D is ambiguous. Germline-derived CDR1 and CDR2 are GTSNPN and SVGIG (reference sequence). V lost 0 bases, J lost 7 bases, and 12 bases lay in between. This CDR3 contains 14 residues. The CDR3 DNA reads as TGTGCCTGGAGTGTATTGGTTGGTGACGGGGAGCTGTTTTTT. Its translation is CAWSVLVGDGELFF.

This chain's CDR3 is CASSLRWGTGPGKPQHF. Written as DNA, the CDR3 is TGTGCCAGCAGTTTAAGGTGGGGGACAGGGCCGGGTAAGCCCCAGCATTTT. The chain couples TRBV28 to TRBJ1-5; 9 bases fit TRBD1. This CDR3 is 17 amino acids long. CDR1 is MDHEN and CDR2 is SYDVKM in the germline V gene. The J segment lost 8 bases and the V segment lost 2 bases, leaving 13 bases of the junction unmatched.

A single count supports this clone. The chain combines TRBV5-6 with TRBJ1-2, with D perhaps matching TRBD1 (5 bases). The CDR3 is 14 amino acids. Germline-derived CDR1 and CDR2 are SGHDT and YYEEEE. V lost 6 bases to trimming and J lost 5 bases, with 17 bases between them. The CDR3 DNA is TGTGCCAGCACCGAGGGGTATGGGGGGTATGGCTACACCTTC. It codes for CASTEGYGGYGYTF.

V usage is TRBV6-1 and J usage is TRBJ1-5; D is unclear. CDR3 length equals 13 residues. Trimming removed 6 bases at V and 4 bases at J, with 10 bases between. Germline assignment: CDR1 MNHNS and CDR2 SASEGT. DNA of the CDR3: TGTGCCAGCAGCGCTTGGAGGAATCAGCCCCAGCATTTT. Translated: CASSAWRNQPQHF.

This rearrangement joins TRBV10-2 to TRBJ1-1, with D tentatively TRBD1 (6 bases). Looked up from germline, CDR1 is WSHSY and CDR2 is SAAADI. This CDR3 spans 14 amino acids. V shed 0 bases and J shed 4 bases, with 9 bases lying between them. CDR3: CASSESQGGTEAFF. DNA for the CDR3: TGCGCCAGCAGTGAGTCCCAAGGGGGCACTGAAGCTTTCTTT.

The chain couples TRBV18 to TRBJ2-7; D gene unclear. The CDR3 runs 18 residues. In germline, CDR1 is KGHSH, CDR2 LQKENI. Trimming shortened V by 3 bases and J by 2 bases, and 23 bases separated the two germline ends. The CDR3 region has the DNA TGTGCCAGCTCACCGGATAATAGTTTTCGTGCAGACCCCTACGAGCAGTACTTC. Translating gives CASSPDNSFRADPYEQYF.

The chain couples TRBV9 to TRBJ2-5; TRBD2 agrees at 8 bases. Germline CDR1 is SGDLS and CDR2 is YYNGEE. The V and J ends lost 4 bases and 5 bases, in that order; junction bases with no gene match: 7. This CDR3 has 14 residues. The chain's CDR3 is CASSNRGGLETQYF. In nucleotides, the CDR3 is TGTGCCAGCAGCAACCGCGGGGGGCTGGAGACCCAGTACTTC.

The chain is built from TRBV10-2 and TRBJ2-3; D not certain. V was pared by 2 bases and J by 1 base, with 13 bases between. The CDR3 is 16 amino acids. Per the germline V gene, CDR1 is WSHSY and CDR2 is SAAADI. This CDR3 reads CASSEQDLSRTDTQYF. For the CDR3, the DNA is TGCGCCAGCAGTGAGCAAGACCTCAGCCGCACAGATACGCAGTATTTT.

CDR3 nucleotides: TGTGCCAGCAGCTTAGGCGGCGACAGCTATGGCTACACCTTC. Its translation: CASSLGGDSYGYTF. This rearrangement joins TRBV13 to TRBJ1-2, with D possibly matching TRBD1 (5 bases). The length of the CDR3 is 14 residues. Germline V gene sequence: CDR1 PRHDT, CDR2 FYEKMQ (reference sequence). The V gene lost 0 bases and the J gene lost 4 bases, with 9 bases spanning the gap.

The genes are TRBV6-5 and TRBJ2-1; 11 nucleotides align to TRBD1. The V and J ends lost 4 bases and 7 bases, in that order; junction bases with no gene match: 6. The germline gives CDR1 MNHEY, CDR2 SVGAGI. This CDR3 has 15 residues. This CDR3 reads CASSSSGTGGNEQFF. The CDR3 DNA is TGTGCCAGCAGTTCTTCCGGGACAGGGGGAAATGAGCAGTTCTTC.

The V gene is TRBV10-2, the J gene TRBJ2-1; 11 nucleotides line up with TRBD2. CDR3 length equals 15 residues. Germline CDR1 reads WSHSY; CDR2 reads SAAADI. V dropped 5 bases and J dropped 6; count of bases not matched to a gene: 6. The CDR3 DNA sequence: TGCGCCAGCAGTCCACTAGCGGGAGCATCCAATGAGCAGTTCTTC. It yields the protein CASSPLAGASNEQFF.